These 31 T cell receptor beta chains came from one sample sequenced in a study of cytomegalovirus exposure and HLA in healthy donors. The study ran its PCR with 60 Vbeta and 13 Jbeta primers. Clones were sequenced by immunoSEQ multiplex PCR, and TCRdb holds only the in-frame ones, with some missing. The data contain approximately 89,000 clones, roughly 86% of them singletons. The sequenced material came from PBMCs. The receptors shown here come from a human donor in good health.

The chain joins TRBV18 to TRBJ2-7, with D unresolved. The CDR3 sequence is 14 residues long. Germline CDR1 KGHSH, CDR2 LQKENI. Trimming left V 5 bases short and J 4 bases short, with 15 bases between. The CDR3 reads CASSGQATPYEQYF. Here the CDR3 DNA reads TGTGCCAGCTCAGGGCAGGCAACACCGTACGAGCAGTACTTC.

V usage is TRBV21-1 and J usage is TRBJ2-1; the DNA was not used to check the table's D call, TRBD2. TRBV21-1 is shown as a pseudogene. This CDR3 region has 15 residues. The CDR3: CASSKDPESYNEQFF. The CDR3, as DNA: TGTGCCAGCAGCAAAGATCCGGAGTCCTACAATGAGCAGTTCTTC.

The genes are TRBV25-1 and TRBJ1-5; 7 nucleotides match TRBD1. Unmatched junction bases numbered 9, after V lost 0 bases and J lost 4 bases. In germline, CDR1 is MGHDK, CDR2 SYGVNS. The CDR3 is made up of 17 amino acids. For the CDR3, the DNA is TGTGCCAGCAGTGAATATATTCCAGGGGACAGTAATCAGCCCCAGCATTTT. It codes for CASSEYIPGDSNQPQHF.

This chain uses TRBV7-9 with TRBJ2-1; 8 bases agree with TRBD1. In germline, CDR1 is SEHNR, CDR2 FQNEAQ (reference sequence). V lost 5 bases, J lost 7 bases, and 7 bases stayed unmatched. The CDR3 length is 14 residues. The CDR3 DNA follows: TGTGCCAGCAGCCCCGGACAGGGTAGGAATGAGCAGTTCTTC. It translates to CASSPGQGRNEQFF.

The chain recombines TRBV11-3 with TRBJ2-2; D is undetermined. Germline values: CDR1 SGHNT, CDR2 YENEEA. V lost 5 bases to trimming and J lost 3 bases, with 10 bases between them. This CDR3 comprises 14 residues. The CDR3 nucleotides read TGTGCCAGCAGCGCCACGGTATACACCGGGGAGCTGTTTTTT. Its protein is CASSATVYTGELFF.

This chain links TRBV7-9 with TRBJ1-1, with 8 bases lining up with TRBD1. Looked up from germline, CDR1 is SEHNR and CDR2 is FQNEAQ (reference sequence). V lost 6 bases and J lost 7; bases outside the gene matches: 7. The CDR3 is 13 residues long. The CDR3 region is CASRNDRGGEAFF. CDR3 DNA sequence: TGTGCCAGCAGAAATGACAGGGGCGGTGAAGCTTTCTTT. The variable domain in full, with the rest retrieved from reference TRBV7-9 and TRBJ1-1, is DTGVSQNPRHKITKRGQNVTFRCDPISEHNRLYWYRQTLGQGPEFLTYFQNEAQLEKSRLLSDRFSAERPKGSFSTLEIQRTEQGDSAMYLCASRNDRGGEAFFGQGTRLTVV.

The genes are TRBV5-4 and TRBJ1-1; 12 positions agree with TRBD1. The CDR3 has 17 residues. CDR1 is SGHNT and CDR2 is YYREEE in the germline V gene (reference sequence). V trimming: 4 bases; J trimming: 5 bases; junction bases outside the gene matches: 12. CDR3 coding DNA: TGTGCCAGCAGCCTCGGGGGGACAGGGGGCAGTACAACTGAAGCTTTCTTT. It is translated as CASSLGGTGGSTTEAFF.

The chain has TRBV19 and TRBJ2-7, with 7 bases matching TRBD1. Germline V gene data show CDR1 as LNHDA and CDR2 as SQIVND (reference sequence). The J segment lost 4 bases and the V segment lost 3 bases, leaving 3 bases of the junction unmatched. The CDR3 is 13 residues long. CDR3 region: CASSMGRGYEQYF. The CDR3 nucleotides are TGTGCCAGTAGTATGGGCAGGGGGTACGAGCAGTACTTC.

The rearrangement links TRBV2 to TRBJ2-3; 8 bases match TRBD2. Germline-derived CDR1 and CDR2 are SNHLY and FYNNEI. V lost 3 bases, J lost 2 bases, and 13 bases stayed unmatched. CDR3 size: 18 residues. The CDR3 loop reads CASSEWPRSSGITDTQYF. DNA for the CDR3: TGTGCCAGCAGTGAGTGGCCTAGGAGTAGCGGGATCACAGATACGCAGTATTTT.

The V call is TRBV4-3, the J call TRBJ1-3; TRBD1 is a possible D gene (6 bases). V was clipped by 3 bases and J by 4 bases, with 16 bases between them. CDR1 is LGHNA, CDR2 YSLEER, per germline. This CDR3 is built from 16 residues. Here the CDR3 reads CASSHRQDLSGNTIYF. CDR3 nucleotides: TGCGCCAGCAGCCATCGACAGGACCTGTCAGGAAACACCATATATTTT.

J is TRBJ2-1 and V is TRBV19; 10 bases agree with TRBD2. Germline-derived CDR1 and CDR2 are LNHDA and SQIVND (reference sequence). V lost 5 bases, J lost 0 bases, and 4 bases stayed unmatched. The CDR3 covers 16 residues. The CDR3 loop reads CASSPAGGSSYNEQFF. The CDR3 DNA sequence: TGTGCCAGTAGTCCAGCGGGAGGGAGCTCCTACAATGAGCAGTTCTTC.

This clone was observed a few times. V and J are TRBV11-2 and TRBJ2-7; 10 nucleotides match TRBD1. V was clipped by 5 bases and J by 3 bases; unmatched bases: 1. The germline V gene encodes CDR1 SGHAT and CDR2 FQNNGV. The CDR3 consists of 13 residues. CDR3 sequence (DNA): TGTGCCAGCAGCAGGACAGGGGGCTACGAGCAGTACTTC. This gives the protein CASSRTGGYEQYF. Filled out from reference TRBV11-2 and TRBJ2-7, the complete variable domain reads EAGVAQSPRYKIIEKRQSVAFWCNPISGHATLYWYQQILGQGPKLLIQFQNNGVVDDSQLPKDRFSAERLKGVDSTLKIQPAKLEDSAVYLCASSRTGGYEQYFGPGTRLTVT.

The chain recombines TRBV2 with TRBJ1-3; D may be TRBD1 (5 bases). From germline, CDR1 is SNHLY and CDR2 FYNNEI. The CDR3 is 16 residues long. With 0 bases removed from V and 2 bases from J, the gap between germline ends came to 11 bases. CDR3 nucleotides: TGTGCCAGCAGTGAAGCGGGGGGAACGGCTGGAAACACCATATATTTT. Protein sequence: CASSEAGGTAGNTIYF.

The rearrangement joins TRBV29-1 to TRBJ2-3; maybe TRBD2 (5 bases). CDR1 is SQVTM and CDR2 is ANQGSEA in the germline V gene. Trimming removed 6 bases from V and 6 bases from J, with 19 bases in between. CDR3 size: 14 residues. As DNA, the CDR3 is TGCAGCGTCCAGACCGGGGTAGTCGTCGATACGCAGTATTTT. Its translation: CSVQTGVVVDTQYF.

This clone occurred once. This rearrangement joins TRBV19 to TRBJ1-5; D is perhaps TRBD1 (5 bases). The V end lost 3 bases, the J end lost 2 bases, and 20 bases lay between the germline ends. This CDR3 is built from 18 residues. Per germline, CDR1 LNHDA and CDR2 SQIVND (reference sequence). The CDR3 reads CASSIPRDSPIGNQPQHF. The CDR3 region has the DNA TGTGCCAGTAGTATCCCCAGGGACTCCCCTATAGGCAATCAGCCCCAGCATTTT.

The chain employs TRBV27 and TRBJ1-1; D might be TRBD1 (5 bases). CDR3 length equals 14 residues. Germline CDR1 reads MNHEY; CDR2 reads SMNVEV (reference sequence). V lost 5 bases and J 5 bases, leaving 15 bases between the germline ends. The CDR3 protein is CASSLARGRTEAFF. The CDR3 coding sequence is TGTGCCAGCAGTCTCGCACGGGGGAGAACTGAAGCTTTCTTT.

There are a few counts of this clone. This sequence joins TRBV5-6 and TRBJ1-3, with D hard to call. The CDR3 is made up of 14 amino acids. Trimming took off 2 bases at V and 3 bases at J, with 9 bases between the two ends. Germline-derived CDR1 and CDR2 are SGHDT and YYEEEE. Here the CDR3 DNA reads TGTGCCAGCAGCTTCTTCGAGGGTGGAAACACCATATATTTT. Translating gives CASSFFEGGNTIYF.

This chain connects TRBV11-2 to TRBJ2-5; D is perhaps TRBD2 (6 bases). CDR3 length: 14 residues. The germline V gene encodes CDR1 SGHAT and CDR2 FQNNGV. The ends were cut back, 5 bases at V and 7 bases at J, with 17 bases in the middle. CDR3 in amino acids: CASSLGPRGRTQYF. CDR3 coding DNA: TGTGCCAGCAGCCTCGGACCACGGGGGAGGACCCAGTACTTC.

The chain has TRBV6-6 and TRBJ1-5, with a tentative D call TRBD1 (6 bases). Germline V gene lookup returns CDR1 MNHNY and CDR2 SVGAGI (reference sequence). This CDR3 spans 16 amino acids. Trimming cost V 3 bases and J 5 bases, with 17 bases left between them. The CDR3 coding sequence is TGTGCCAGCAGTTATACAGGGACGGTGACCCATCAGCCCCAGCATTTT. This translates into CASSYTGTVTHQPQHF.

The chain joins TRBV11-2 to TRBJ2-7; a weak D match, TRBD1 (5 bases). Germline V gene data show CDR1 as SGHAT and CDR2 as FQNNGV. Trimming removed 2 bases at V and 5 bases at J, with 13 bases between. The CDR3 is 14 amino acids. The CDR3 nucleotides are TGTGCCAGCAGCTTACAGGCAGGGATCAACGAGCAGTACTTC. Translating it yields CASSLQAGINEQYF.

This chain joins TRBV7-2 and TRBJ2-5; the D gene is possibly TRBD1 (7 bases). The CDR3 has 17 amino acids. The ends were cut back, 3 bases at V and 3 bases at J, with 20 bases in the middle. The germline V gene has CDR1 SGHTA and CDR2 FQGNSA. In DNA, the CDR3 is TGTGCCAGCAGCTTTTCTACGCGCGGGACAGTAAAAGAGACCCAGTACTTC. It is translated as CASSFSTRGTVKETQYF.

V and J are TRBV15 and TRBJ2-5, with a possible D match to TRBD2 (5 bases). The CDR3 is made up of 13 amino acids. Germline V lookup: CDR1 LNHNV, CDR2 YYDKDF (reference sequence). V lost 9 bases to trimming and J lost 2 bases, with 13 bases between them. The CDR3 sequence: CATSGLVQETQYF. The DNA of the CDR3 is TGTGCCACATCAGGACTGGTACAAGAGACCCAGTACTTC.

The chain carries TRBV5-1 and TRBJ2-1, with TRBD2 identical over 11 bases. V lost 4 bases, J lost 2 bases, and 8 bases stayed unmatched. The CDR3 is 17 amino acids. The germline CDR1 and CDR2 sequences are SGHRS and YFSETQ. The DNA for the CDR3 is TGCGCCAGCAGCCCCACTAGCGGGAGAAGGCCCTACAATGAGCAGTTCTTC. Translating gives CASSPTSGRRPYNEQFF.

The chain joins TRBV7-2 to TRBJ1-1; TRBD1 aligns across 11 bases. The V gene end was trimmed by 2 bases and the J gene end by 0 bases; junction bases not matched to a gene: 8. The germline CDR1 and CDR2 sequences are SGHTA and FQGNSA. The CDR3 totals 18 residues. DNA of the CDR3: TGTGCCAGCAGCTTACCCCGGACAGGGGGCGGCCTGAACACTGAAGCTTTCTTT. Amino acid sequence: CASSLPRTGGGLNTEAFF.

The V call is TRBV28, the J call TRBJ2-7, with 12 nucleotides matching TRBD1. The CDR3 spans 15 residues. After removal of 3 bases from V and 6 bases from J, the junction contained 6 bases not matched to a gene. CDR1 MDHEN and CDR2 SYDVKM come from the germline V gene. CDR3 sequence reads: CASSLSGQGASEQYF. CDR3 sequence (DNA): TGTGCCAGCAGTTTGTCGGGACAGGGGGCGTCCGAGCAGTACTTC.

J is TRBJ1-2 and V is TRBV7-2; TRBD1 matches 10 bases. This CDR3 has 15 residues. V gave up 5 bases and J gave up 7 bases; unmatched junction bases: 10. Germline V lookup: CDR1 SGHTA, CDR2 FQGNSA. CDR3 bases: TGTGCCAGCAGCAAGCAGACAGGGGGCTATTTTGGCTACACCTTC. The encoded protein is CASSKQTGGYFGYTF.

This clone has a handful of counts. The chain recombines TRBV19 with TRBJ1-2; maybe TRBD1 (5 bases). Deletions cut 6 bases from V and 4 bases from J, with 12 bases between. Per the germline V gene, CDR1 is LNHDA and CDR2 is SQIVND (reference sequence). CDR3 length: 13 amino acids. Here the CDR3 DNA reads TGTGCCAGTAGCCCCGACAGTTCCTATGGCTACACCTTC. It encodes CASSPDSSYGYTF.

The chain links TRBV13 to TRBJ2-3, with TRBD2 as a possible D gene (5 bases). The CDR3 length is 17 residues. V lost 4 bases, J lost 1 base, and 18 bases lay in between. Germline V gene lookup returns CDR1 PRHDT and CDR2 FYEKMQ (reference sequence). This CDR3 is CASSSSAGGMGTDTQYF. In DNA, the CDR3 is TGTGCCAGCAGCTCCTCAGCAGGAGGAATGGGCACAGATACGCAGTATTTT. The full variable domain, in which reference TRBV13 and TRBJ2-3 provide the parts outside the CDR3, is AAGVIQSPRHLIKEKRETATLKCYPIPRHDTVYWYQQGPGQDPQFLISFYEKMQSDKGSIPDRFSAQQFSDYHSELNMSSLELGDSALYFCASSSSAGGMGTDTQYFGPGTRLTVL.

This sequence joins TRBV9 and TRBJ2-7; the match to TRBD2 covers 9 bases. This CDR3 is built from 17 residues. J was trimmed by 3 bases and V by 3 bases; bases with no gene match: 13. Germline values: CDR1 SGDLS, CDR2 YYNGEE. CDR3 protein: CASSARAGGTSLYEQYF. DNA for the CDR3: TGTGCCAGCAGCGCGAGGGCGGGGGGGACTAGCCTCTACGAGCAGTACTTC.

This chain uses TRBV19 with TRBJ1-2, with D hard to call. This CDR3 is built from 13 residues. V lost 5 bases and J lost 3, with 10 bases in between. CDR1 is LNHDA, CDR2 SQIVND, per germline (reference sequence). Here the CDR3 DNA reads TGTGCCAGTAGTCTCAAGCTCTACTATGGCTACACCTTC. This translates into CASSLKLYYGYTF. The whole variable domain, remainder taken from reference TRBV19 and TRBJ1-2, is DGGITQSPKYLFRKEGQNVTLSCEQNLNHDAMYWYRQDPGQGLRLIYYSQIVNDFQKGDIAEGYSVSREKKESFPLTVTSAQKNPTAFYLCASSLKLYYGYTFGSGTRLTVV.

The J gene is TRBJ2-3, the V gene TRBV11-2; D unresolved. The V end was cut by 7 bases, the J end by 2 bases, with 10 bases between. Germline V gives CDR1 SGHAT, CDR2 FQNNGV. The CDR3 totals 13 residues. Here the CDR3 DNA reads TGTGCCAGCACCGTCCAGATCACAGATACGCAGTATTTT. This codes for CASTVQITDTQYF.